The 13 T cell receptor beta chains presented below share a single source sample, sequenced in a study of blood T cells in healthy people across ages. A second about 7 to 12 cycle PCR used barcoded and J-beta primers. TCRdb redid the calling of the 5' RACE reads with MiXCR, one entry per CDR3 protein. The sample shows about 760,000 distinct CDR3 sequences, 56% of them seen only once. The sequenced sample was blood. These receptors originate from a middle-aged man in good health.

CDR3 in DNA: TGTGCCAGCTCACCGTATCACCCGCAGTACTTC. This encodes CASSPYHPQYF. The rearrangement uses TRBV18 and TRBJ2-5; no firm D call. The CDR3 has 11 amino acids. Trimming stripped 3 bases from V and 11 bases from J, with 10 bases between. Germline V gene lookup returns CDR1 KGHSH and CDR2 LQKENI.

The gene calls are TRBV20-1 and TRBJ1-5; D ambiguous. Germline V gives CDR1 DFQATT, CDR2 SNEGSKA (reference sequence). V gave up 4 bases and J gave up 0 bases, with 13 bases separating them. CDR3 length: 15 amino acids. The CDR3 DNA reads as TGCAGTGCTACCCCTCAGGAGTATAGCAATCAGCCCCAGCATTTT. This codes for CSATPQEYSNQPQHF.

This chain uses TRBV20-1 with TRBJ1-1; 7 positions match TRBD1. CDR1 DFQATT and CDR2 SNEGSKA come from the germline V gene (reference sequence). V shed 3 bases and J 6 bases; nucleotides not matched to a gene: 7. CDR3 length: 13 amino acids. The CDR3 DNA follows: TGCAGTGCTAGTGCTACAGGGGATTCTGAAGCTTTCTTT. Amino acids: CSASATGDSEAFF.

This clonotype came up a few times. The chain is built from TRBV10-3 and TRBJ2-1, with a weak D call TRBD2 (5 bases). Germline V CDR1 and CDR2: ENHRY, SYGVKD. V shed 0 bases and J shed 8 bases, with 14 bases lying between them. The CDR3 consists of 15 residues. The CDR3 region has the DNA TGTGCCATCAGTGAGTCGCGGACGGACTTCGATGAGCAGTTCTTC. This codes for CAISESRTDFDEQFF.

The rearrangement links TRBV28 to TRBJ2-5; D might be TRBD1 (5 bases). With 6 bases removed from V and 2 bases from J, the gap between germline ends came to 19 bases. This CDR3 has 16 amino acids. CDR1 is MDHEN, CDR2 SYDVKM, per germline. CDR3 in DNA: TGTGCCAGCAGCCCCCTTTACAGGCCGAGACAAGAGACCCAGTACTTC. Its translation is CASSPLYRPRQETQYF.

The V and J genes are TRBV28 and TRBJ2-5; possible D gene TRBD2, 6 bases. Trimming took off 6 bases at V and 11 bases at J, with 19 bases between the two ends. Germline-derived CDR1 and CDR2 are MDHEN and SYDVKM. The CDR3 runs 13 residues. The CDR3 loop reads CASRPTVRLEQYF. CDR3 nucleotide sequence: TGTGCCAGCAGGCCTACTGTTCGACTAGAACAGTACTTC.

The gene calls are TRBV4-2 and TRBJ2-3; 8 nucleotides agree with TRBD2. Trimming at V came to 1 base and at J to 2 bases, leaving 5 bases not matched to a gene. CDR1 is LGHNA, CDR2 YNFKEQ, per germline. The CDR3 loop spans 16 amino acids. DNA for the CDR3: TGTGCCAGCAGCCAAGGGACTAGCAGCAACACAGATACGCAGTATTTT. This translates into CASSQGTSSNTDTQYF.

The chain couples TRBV7-3 to TRBJ2-1, with TRBD2 identical over 11 bases. CDR3 size: 15 residues. The germline gives CDR1 SGHTA, CDR2 FQGTGA. The trim removed 5 bases at V and 7 bases at J, leaving 7 bases unmatched. CDR3 sequence reads: CASSLGLAAGNEQFF. The CDR3 DNA reads TGTGCCAGCAGCCTGGGACTAGCGGCGGGGAATGAGCAGTTCTTC.

The chain recombines TRBV5-1 with TRBJ1-2; D is ambiguous. Deletions cut 4 bases from V and 1 base from J, with 14 bases between. The length of the CDR3 is 15 residues. Germline CDR1 reads SGHRS; CDR2 reads YFSETQ. In nucleotides, the CDR3 is TGCGCCAGCAGCCTGGATGGAGGACGTAACTATGGCTACACCTTC. It is translated as CASSLDGGRNYGYTF.

There are a few counts of this clonotype. This chain connects TRBV10-2 to TRBJ1-4, with D maybe TRBD1 (6 bases). The CDR3 loop spans 16 amino acids. Germline values: CDR1 WSHSY, CDR2 SAAADI. Trimming removed 7 bases from V and 8 bases from J, with 23 bases in between. The CDR3 DNA is TGCGCCAGCATGGGGGGGCTGGCGCCAGGAGGCGAAAAACTGTTTTTT. Encoded protein: CASMGGLAPGGEKLFF.

This chain uses TRBV12-3 or TRBV12-4 with TRBJ2-2; the match to TRBD1 covers 7 bases. The CDR3 sequence is 17 residues long. Trimming at V came to 4 bases and at J to 3 bases, leaving 11 bases not matched to a gene. This CDR3 reads CASSSSQGTAHTGELFF. The CDR3 DNA follows: TGTGCCAGCAGTTCAAGTCAAGGGACAGCACACACCGGGGAGCTGTTTTTT.

This clonotype was seen a handful of times. The chain recombines TRBV4-3 with TRBJ2-3; the match to TRBD2 covers 10 bases. This CDR3 is built from 17 residues. Germline V gene lookup returns CDR1 LGHNA and CDR2 YSLEER. J was trimmed by 4 bases and V by 4 bases; bases with no gene match: 11. In DNA, the CDR3 is TGCGCCAGCAGCCCGAATGTGCTAGCGGGAGTGGCAGATACGCAGTATTTT. Its translation is CASSPNVLAGVADTQYF.

The genes are TRBV11-3 and TRBJ2-6; D may correspond to TRBD1 or TRBD2 (6 bases each). Trimming shortened V by 0 bases and J by 4 bases, and 13 bases separated the two germline ends. Germline V lookup: CDR1 SGHNT, CDR2 YENEEA. The CDR3 is 17 amino acids. The CDR3 DNA sequence: TGTGCCAGCAGCTTAGATCTAGGGGGGCTGGGGGCCAACGTCCTGACTTTC. This translates into CASSLDLGGLGANVLTF.